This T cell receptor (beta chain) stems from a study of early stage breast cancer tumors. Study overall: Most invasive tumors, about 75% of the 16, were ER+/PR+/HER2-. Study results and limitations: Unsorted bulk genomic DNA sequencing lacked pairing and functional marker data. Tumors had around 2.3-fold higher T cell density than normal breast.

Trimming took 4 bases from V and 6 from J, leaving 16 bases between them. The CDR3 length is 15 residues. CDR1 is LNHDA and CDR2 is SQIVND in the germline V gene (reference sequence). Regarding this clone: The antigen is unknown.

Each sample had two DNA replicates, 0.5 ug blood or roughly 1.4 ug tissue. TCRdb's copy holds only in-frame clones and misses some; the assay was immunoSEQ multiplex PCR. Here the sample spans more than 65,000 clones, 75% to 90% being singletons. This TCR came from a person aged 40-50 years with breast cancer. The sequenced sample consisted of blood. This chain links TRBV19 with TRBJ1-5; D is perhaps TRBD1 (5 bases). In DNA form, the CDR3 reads TGTGCCAGTAGTACTGACCGGGGCCCCCGTCAGCCCCAGCATTTT. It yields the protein CASSTDRGPRQPQHF.